This TCR beta chain was sequenced for a study of human T cells and chemical hapten exposure. This clonotype was picked up many times. Its antigen is as yet unknown. Time point reported: pre-sensitization, week 0. Treatment described: therapeutic diphenylcyclopropenone sensitization with weekly scalp DPC. Researchers extracted total RNA from unfractionated whole blood. Each CDR3 protein is one row after TCRdb ran MiXCR on the RACE reads. This sample has about 300,000 distinct CDR3 sequences; 4.5% to 5.5% occur once, and the top ten carry about 7.7%. The CDR3 runs to 14 residues. Trimming shortened V by 6 bases and J by 7 bases, and 18 bases separated the two germline ends. Germline lookup yields CDR1 MNHEY and CDR2 SVGAGI. Whole-study findings and limits: The donors suffered from alopecia, so their immune response may not match that of healthy people. After DPC sensitization, TCRs above 1 in 1000 frequency showed no change.

The chain employs TRBV6-5 and TRBJ1-2, with no clear D. The input for sequencing was whole blood, taken in connection with sensitization to the hapten diphenylcyclopropenone (DPC). The origin of this receptor is a woman between 18 and 29 years old with alopecia areata. Some clones in this sample may be carry-over from other donors' samples. The CDR3 protein is CASSLSRRVRGYTF. In DNA, the CDR3 is TGTGCCAGCAGCCTTAGTAGGCGAGTACGTGGCTACACCTTC.